This T cell receptor beta chain was captured by sequencing in a study of T cell responses to AZD1222 COVID-19 vaccine. At the level of the study: Timing groups of about 4 and about 12 weeks for second doses were pooled. Regarding the study as a whole: White British donors predominated, females outnumbered males, and clonal diversity was possibly underestimated.

This clone showed up just once. Its cognate antigen is unknown. Method: immunoSEQ multiplex PCR; TCRdb's copy keeps in-frame clones and lacks some. The sample carries 120,000 to 150,000 clones, about 92% recorded once. Germline V lookup: CDR1 SNHLY, CDR2 FYNNEI. CDR3 length: 14 residues. Trimming cost V 1 base and J 4 bases, with 8 bases left between them. The source of this sequence is an adult in good health. The chain carries TRBV2 and TRBJ1-5; no reliable D call. The material was peripheral blood, obtained on day 0 of AZD1222 vaccination. The CDR3 is CASSEEGGNQPQHF. As DNA, the CDR3 is TGTGCCAGCAGTGAAGAGGGAGGGAATCAGCCCCAGCATTTT.